The 27 T cell receptor delta chains given below trace back to one sample, sequenced in a study of γδ T cells in repeated Plasmodium falciparum infection. Flow sorting of PBMC yielded separate Vgamma9/Vdelta2+ and Vdelta2-negative gammadelta T cell populations for bulk repertoire analysis. TCRdb ran CATT on the multiplex PCR reads. The repertoire holds some 51,000 delta-chain clones, with approximately 1.8% as singletons. Sequenced input: gamma-delta T cells from blood. The receptor source for this set is a pool of human donors (malaria-infected and uninfected, not separated).

This clone was seen more than once but under ten times. One base separates it from a far larger clone, so it is likely a read error. Other DNA sequences of this sample code for an identical CDR3. No call exists for the J gene, whereas the V gene is TRDV3; TRDD3 is the table's D call, not checked against the DNA. CDR1 and CDR2 from the germline V gene are TVYSNPD and GDNSRS (reference sequence). The CDR3 is 21 residues long. In nucleotides, the CDR3 is TGTGCCTTAGCTTGGCCTTCCTCCCCGTACTGGGGGATCCTTCCTACCGATAAACTCATTTTT. The encoded protein is CALAWPSSPYWGILPTDKLIF.

This clone was counted many times. TCRdb pairs this DNA with a much larger clone's protein that differs at residue 15, likely a read error; the protein shown was translated from the DNA. This chain joins TRDV3 and TRDJ1; D gene unclear. TCRdb supplies no J gene; here it was assigned by aligning the nucleotide sequence to germline. Germline V gene lookup returns CDR1 TVYSNPD and CDR2 GDNSRS (reference sequence). This CDR3 has 18 amino acids. CDR3 DNA sequence: TGTGCCTTCCCAGCTGTAGTTTCCCCTTTCCCGTACACCGATGAACTCATCTTT. It is translated as CAFPAVVSPFPYTDELIF. The whole variable domain, filled in from reference TRDV3 and TRDJ1, reads CDKVTQSSPDQTVASGSEVVLLCTYDTVYSNPDLFWYRIRPDYSFQFVFYGDNSRSEGADFTQGRFSVKHILTQKAFHLVISPVRTEDSATYYCAFPAVVSPFPYTDELIFGKGTRVTVEP.

This clone appeared a few times. The protein that TCRdb holds for this DNA derives from a much larger clone and differs from the translated DNA at residue 6, which likely indicates a read error; the protein shown here is translated from the DNA. CDR3 DNA: TGTGCTCTTGGGGACGGACCCGGTATCCTACGTCCCCCCTACTGGGGGATATGTTCTAAACTCATCTTT. Protein product: CALGDGPGILRPPYWGICSKLIF. This chain connects TRDV1 to TRDJ1; 11 bases fit TRDD3. No J gene was available from TCRdb, and it was assigned here by a germline match of the DNA. The germline gives CDR1 TSWWSYY, CDR2 QGS. This CDR3 is built from 23 residues. Trimming took 3 bases from V and 7 from J; bases not matched to a gene: 31.

This clone was seen only a few times. The protein held in TCRdb is that of a much larger clone and does not match this DNA's translation at residue 11, likely because of a read error; the protein shown is translated from the DNA. The chain is built from TRDV1 and TRDJ1; tentatively, D is TRDD3 (5 bases). TCRdb offers no J gene call, so here the DNA was matched to germline to obtain one. This CDR3 spans 23 amino acids. The V gene's germline CDR1 is TSWWSYY and CDR2 QGS. V was pared by 0 bases and J by 1 base, with 33 bases between. The chain's CDR3 is CALGELVHPRCQGRIGGTDKLIF. Written as DNA, the CDR3 is TGTGCTCTTGGGGAACTAGTTCACCCGAGGTGTCAAGGTCGGATAGGAGGCACCGATAAACTCATCTTT.

There are a few counts of this clone. TCRdb's protein for this DNA is that of a much larger clone and differs from the translation at residue 3, likely a read error; the protein shown is the DNA translation. The chain carries TRDV2 and TRDJ1; 13 nucleotides agree with TRDD3. In the absence of a J gene in TCRdb, the DNA was matched to germline to assign it here. Germline values: CDR1 GEAIGNYY, CDR2 EKD. CDR3 size: 20 residues. CDR3 protein: CARDTILLGDTRAYTDKLIF. As DNA, the CDR3 is TGTGCCCGTGACACGATATTACTGGGGGATACGCGGGCTTACACCGATAAACTCATCTTT.

This clone was recorded a few times. The protein TCRdb lists belongs to a much larger clone and differs from this DNA's translation at residue 12, which points to a read error; the protein shown is made from the DNA. The chain carries TRDV1 and TRDJ1; 9 positions match TRDD2. The J gene, left out of TCRdb, was set here by checking the DNA against germline. With V trimmed by 3 bases and J by 3 bases, 32 bases remained unmatched. CDR3 size: 24 residues. Germline loops: CDR1 TSWWSYY, CDR2 QGS. The chain's CDR3 is CALGDGAFLRATRGTSNRPDKLIF. Here the CDR3 DNA reads TGTGCTCTTGGGGATGGCGCCTTCCTACGAGCCACGCGGGGGACTTCCAACCGGCCCGATAAACTCATCTTT.

This clone has just a few counts. A far larger clone is only one base removed, so a read error is likely. Other DNA sequences in the same sample also yield this CDR3. This chain links TRDV2 with TRDJ1, with TRDD3 matching 7 bases. TCRdb is silent on the J gene; assignment here came from matching the DNA to germline. This CDR3 region has 21 residues. Trimming took 2 bases from V and 0 from J; bases not matched to a gene: 23. The germline V gene has CDR1 GEAIGNYY and CDR2 EKD. This CDR3 reads CACDKLRGGNASTLYTDKLIF. The CDR3 region has the DNA TGTGCCTGTGACAAACTGCGTGGGGGAAACGCTTCTACCCTGTACACCGATAAACTCATCTTT.

The table lists this clone with a few counts. With only one base between it and a far larger clone, this is likely a read error. The sample has other DNA sequences that encode this CDR3 too. V gene TRDV2 combines with J gene TRDJ3; D remains ambiguous. The J gene was missing in TCRdb and was found by matching the end of the DNA to germline. Trimming stripped 4 bases from V and 0 bases from J, with 24 bases between. The CDR3 totals 21 residues. The germline V gene encodes CDR1 GEAIGNYY and CDR2 EKD. CDR3 nucleotides: TGTGCCTGTGATACAAAGTGGGTCACTAGACTAAGCTCCTGGGACACCCGACAGATGTTTTTC. It specifies CACDTKWVTRLSSWDTRQMFF.

This clone came up a few times. This likely traces to a read error, being one base from a far larger clone. The sample carries other DNA sequences with the same CDR3. V usage is TRDV2 and J usage is TRDJ1, with 11 nucleotides matching TRDD3. No J gene is reported in TCRdb; it was inferred here by comparing the DNA with germline. The CDR3 covers 16 residues. CDR1 and CDR2 from the germline V gene are GEAIGNYY and EKD. CDR3 bases: TGTGCATGTGACTTACTGGGGGATAGGTACACCGATAAACTCATCTTT. Protein sequence: CACDLLGDRYTDKLIF.

This clone has ten or more counts. Only one base separates this from a far larger clonotype, so it likely reflects a read error. The same CDR3 arises from other DNA sequences in this sample as well. The rearrangement links TRDV2 to TRDJ1; 12 bases fit TRDD3. Germline matching of the DNA provided the J gene here, since TCRdb leaves it blank. CDR1 GEAIGNYY and CDR2 EKD come from the germline V gene. The V segment lost 3 bases and the J segment 5 bases; nucleotides outside the gene matches: 15. The CDR3 extends over 18 amino acids. Written as DNA, the CDR3 is TGTGCCTGTGACCCGGTACTGGGGGATACAAGAGAGACAGATAAACTCATCTTT. Protein product: CACDPVLGDTRETDKLIF.

Comment on this clone: A far larger clone lies a single base away; this is likely a read error. Other nucleotide sequences in the sample specify the same CDR3. The V gene is TRDV1, the J gene TRDJ2, with D maybe TRDD2 (8 bases). The J gene is not listed in TCRdb, so it was assigned here from a DNA match to germline. CDR1 is TSWWSYY, CDR2 QGS, per germline. This CDR3 contains 22 residues. This chain's CDR3 is CALGEAQLPTFGWGLVGAQLFF. The CDR3 region has the DNA TGTGCCCTTGGGGAAGCGCAGCTTCCTACGTTTGGCTGGGGGTTAGTTGGAGCACAACTCTTCTTT.

As for this clone: A far larger clone is only one base removed, so a read error is likely. Other nucleotide sequences from this sample produce the same CDR3. This chain joins TRDV2 and TRDJ1, with a weak D call TRDD3 (5 bases). As TCRdb names no J gene, one was assigned here on the basis of a DNA match to germline. The germline gives CDR1 GEAIGNYY, CDR2 EKD. V shed 4 bases and J shed 4 bases, with 18 bases lying between them. The CDR3 has 15 amino acids. CDR3 in amino acids: CACDTVGVPIDKLIF. CDR3 sequence (DNA): TGTGCCTGTGATACCGTTGGGGTGCCTATCGATAAACTCATCTTT.

This clone was observed at least ten times. A read error likely explains why the TCRdb protein, taken from a much larger clone, differs from this DNA's translation at residue 7; the protein shown is translated from the DNA. The J gene is TRDJ1, the V gene TRDV3, with 9 nucleotides matching TRDD2. TCRdb records no J gene; here it was assigned by comparing the DNA to germline. This CDR3 contains 19 residues. Germline CDR1 and CDR2: TVYSNPD and GDNSRS (reference sequence). V gave up 1 base and J gave up 3 bases; unmatched junction bases: 21. CDR3 DNA: TGTGCCTTTAAAGAAGGGCTCGAGAGCCTTCCTACGAGGTCCGATAAACTCATCTTT. It yields the protein CAFKEGLESLPTRSDKLIF.

This clone has a handful of counts. A far larger clone is only one base removed, so a read error is likely. Distinct nucleotide sequences in the sample also encode this CDR3. The V and J genes are TRDV1 and TRDJ1; the match to TRDD3 covers 7 bases. Here the J gene was assigned by germline matching of the DNA, as TCRdb has none. The germline CDR1 and CDR2 sequences are TSWWSYY and QGS. The CDR3 contains 21 residues. The CDR3 spells CALGEPHLQVLGAPYTDKLIF. The CDR3 region has the DNA TGTGCTCTTGGGGAACCGCACCTACAGGTCCTGGGGGCCCCGTACACTGATAAACTCATCTTT.

About this clone itself: This likely came from a read error, as a far larger clone is one base away. In the same sample, other DNA sequences code for this CDR3. This chain uses TRDV1 with TRDJ1; 9 nucleotides line up with TRDD3. As TCRdb names no J gene, one was assigned here on the basis of a DNA match to germline. The CDR3 runs 27 residues. Germline CDR1 TSWWSYY, CDR2 QGS. CDR3: CALGEPLFLAPKLGDTRRKGGTDKLIF. The CDR3 DNA reads TGTGCTCTCGGGGAACCCCTCTTCCTAGCCCCCAAGCTAGGGGATACGCGGCGAAAGGGGGGTACCGATAAACTCATCTTT.

This clone came up many times. A far larger clone differs by one base, so this is likely a read error. The sample contains more than one DNA sequence encoding this CDR3. The V call is TRDV2, the J call TRDJ1; 12 nucleotides align to TRDD3. Germline matching of the DNA provided the J gene here, since TCRdb leaves it blank. The CDR3 length is 18 residues. CDR1 and CDR2 (germline): GEAIGNYY, EKD. The CDR3 protein is CACDTVTSGGYGPDKLIF. CDR3 nucleotide sequence: TGTGCCTGCGACACCGTAACCTCTGGGGGATACGGTCCCGATAAACTCATCTTT.

Points on this clone: The protein that TCRdb holds for this DNA derives from a much larger clone and differs from the translated DNA at residue 15, which likely indicates a read error; the protein shown here is translated from the DNA. The V and J genes are TRDV1 and TRDJ3; 8 bases are a match to TRDD3. No J segment appears in TCRdb, so it was assigned here by matching the sequence to germline. This CDR3 contains 24 residues. CDR1 and CDR2 from the germline V gene are TSWWSYY and QGS. After removal of 1 base from V and 0 bases from J, the junction contained 20 bases not matched to a gene. In DNA, the CDR3 is TGTGCTCTTGGGGAACCGGTCCTTCAAACTGGGGGCCAGATCGACTCCTGGGACACCCGACAGATGTTTTTC. It codes for CALGEPVLQTGGQIDSWDTRQMFF.

This clone was detected only a few times. TCRdb attributes to this sequence the protein of a much larger clone, which differs from the DNA translation at residue 7; a read error is likely, and the protein displayed is translated from the DNA. The chain is built from TRDV2 and TRDJ1; the D is unclear. TCRdb carries no J gene annotation; the J gene was assigned here by matching the DNA with germline. Trimming shortened V by 0 bases and J by 4 bases, and 14 bases separated the two germline ends. The CDR3 runs to 15 residues. Germline assignment: CDR1 GEAIGNYY and CDR2 EKD. CDR3: CACDTVEVPIDKLIF. The CDR3 region has the DNA TGTGCCTGTGACACCGTTGAGGTGCCTATCGATAAACTCATCTTT.

In the case of this clone: A far larger clone is a single base away, which makes a read error likely. Other DNA sequences in the sample encode the same CDR3. No call exists for the J gene, whereas the V gene is TRDV1; the table gives TRDD3 as D, unverified against the DNA. This CDR3 has 28 residues. The germline CDR1 and CDR2 sequences are TSWWSYY and QGS. CDR3 sequence: CALGELIPPVPSTLTGGYVPLYTDKLIF. The CDR3 DNA reads TGTGCTCTTGGGGAACTAATCCCCCCTGTACCTTCAACCTTAACTGGGGGATACGTCCCCCTGTACACCGATAAGCTCATCTTT.

There are a few counts of this clone. The protein held in TCRdb is that of a much larger clone and does not match this DNA's translation at residue 12, likely because of a read error; the protein shown is translated from the DNA. The chain is built from TRDV1 and TRDJ1; the D gene is possibly TRDD3 (6 bases). Matching the DNA to germline supplied the J gene, which TCRdb does not give. Germline V gives CDR1 TSWWSYY, CDR2 QGS. CDR3 size: 15 residues. The CDR3 sequence is CALGESYWDTDRLIF. In DNA, the CDR3 is TGTGCTCTTGGGGAATCGTACTGGGACACCGATAGACTCATCTTT.

This clone has more than one count but fewer than ten. Only one base separates this from a far larger clonotype, so it likely reflects a read error. The sample holds other DNA sequences that translate to the same CDR3. This chain links TRDV1 with TRDJ1; 12 nucleotides match TRDD3. The J gene, absent from TCRdb, was called here by matching the DNA to germline. The junction had 40 bases not matched to a gene; V was cut back by 0 bases and J by 5 bases. Germline V lookup: CDR1 TSWWSYY, CDR2 QGS. The CDR3 is made up of 28 amino acids. DNA for the CDR3: TGTGCTCTTGGGGAACTAGTTTTTATCCCCCGGCCGAGGTCCGGCCTTCAACTGGGGGATACTTTCTGGGATAAACTCATCTTT. Protein sequence: CALGELVFIPRPRSGLQLGDTFWDKLIF.

A note on this clone: The translation of this DNA and the TCRdb protein of a much larger clone differ at residue 17, probably owing to a read error; the protein shown here is translated from the DNA. The genes are TRDV2 and TRDJ1; 10 bases fit TRDD3. The J gene is not listed in TCRdb, so it was assigned here from a DNA match to germline. The germline V gene encodes CDR1 GEAIGNYY and CDR2 EKD. The V segment lost 1 base and the J segment 4 bases; nucleotides outside the gene matches: 26. The CDR3 has 22 residues. This CDR3 is CACDTVGSVKTSLGDSIDKLIF. Written as DNA, the CDR3 is TGTGCCTGTGACACGGTGGGCTCAGTGAAGACTTCACTGGGGGATTCAATCGATAAACTCATCTTT.

In its sample, this clone was seen many times. The protein TCRdb gives is from a much larger clone and does not agree with this DNA's translation at residue 7, likely a read error; the protein shown here comes from the DNA. J is TRDJ1 and V is TRDV3; 13 positions match TRDD3. TCRdb is silent on the J gene; assignment here came from matching the DNA to germline. Trimming removed 3 bases from V and 5 bases from J; junction bases left unmatched: 21. The V gene's germline CDR1 is TVYSNPD and CDR2 GDNSRS (reference sequence). The CDR3 consists of 19 residues. CDR3 amino acids: CALGPPAYWGIRGPDKLIF. DNA of the CDR3: TGTGCCTTGGGCCCTCCTGCGTACTGGGGGATACGGGGACCAGATAAACTCATCTTT.

This clone was observed a handful of times. The protein given by TCRdb reflects a much larger clone and differs at residue 8 from this DNA's translation, likely from a read error; the protein shown is the DNA's translation. The chain carries TRDV3 and TRDJ1, with 13 bases lining up with TRDD3. Assignment of the J gene here rests on matching the DNA to germline, because TCRdb gives none. This CDR3 has 24 residues. The junction had 30 bases not matched to a gene; V was cut back by 2 bases and J by 0 bases. Germline-derived CDR1 and CDR2 are TVYSNPD and GDNSRS (reference sequence). The CDR3 DNA reads TGTGCCTTTGTCATCGCTCCGGAACTATCTACTGGGGGATACGGGCCTCTCTACACCGATAAACTCATCTTT. It is translated as CAFVIAPELSTGGYGPLYTDKLIF.

This clone was recorded a few times. A read error is likely here: a far larger clone is one base away. Other DNA sequences in this specimen translate into the identical CDR3. The chain employs TRAV38-2/DV8 and TRDJ1, with 12 nucleotides matching TRDD3. The V and J ends lost 1 base and 1 base, in that order; junction bases with no gene match: 26. This CDR3 comprises 24 residues. Germline loops: CDR1 TSESDYY, CDR2 QEAYKQQN. In DNA, the CDR3 is TGTGCTTATAGGAGCTTCGAATATTTCCAAGCTACGTACTGGGGGATACCGGCCACCGATAAACTCATCTTT. This translates into CAYRSFEYFQATYWGIPATDKLIF.

This clone was detected ten times or more. TCRdb pairs this DNA with a much larger clone's protein that differs at residue 19, likely a read error; the protein shown was translated from the DNA. This same CDR3 is encoded by further DNA sequences in the sample. TRDV2 is the V gene, and the J gene was not called. This CDR3 has 20 amino acids. Germline V gene sequence: CDR1 GEAIGNYY, CDR2 EKD. The CDR3 protein is CACDTVAPIRDTRRGDKLTF. CDR3 coding DNA: TGTGCCTGTGACACAGTCGCTCCAATCCGCGATACAAGGCGCGGCGATAAACTCACCTTT.

This clone has only a few counts. The protein that TCRdb holds for this DNA derives from a much larger clone and differs from the translated DNA at residue 13, which likely indicates a read error; the protein shown here is translated from the DNA. The J segment was not called; the V segment is TRDV1; TRDD3, the table's D call, was not compared with the DNA. The CDR3 sequence is 15 residues long. Germline loops: CDR1 TSWWSYY, CDR2 QGS. CDR3 loop: CALGGRLRYTDKPIF. As DNA, the CDR3 is TGTGCTCTTGGGGGAAGGCTCCGCTACACCGATAAACCCATCTTT.